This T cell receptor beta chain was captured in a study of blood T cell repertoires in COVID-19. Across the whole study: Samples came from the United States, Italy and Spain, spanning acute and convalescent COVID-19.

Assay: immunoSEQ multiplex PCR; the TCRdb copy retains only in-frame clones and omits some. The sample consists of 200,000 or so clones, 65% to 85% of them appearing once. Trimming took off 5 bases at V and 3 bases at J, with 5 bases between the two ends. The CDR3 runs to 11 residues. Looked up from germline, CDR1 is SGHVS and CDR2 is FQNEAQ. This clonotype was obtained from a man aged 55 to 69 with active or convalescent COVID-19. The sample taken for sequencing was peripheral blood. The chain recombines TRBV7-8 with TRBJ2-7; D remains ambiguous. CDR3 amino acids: CASSLNYEQYF. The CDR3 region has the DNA TGTGCCAGCAGCCTAAACTACGAGCAGTACTTC.